This T cell receptor (beta chain) was sequenced in a study of regulatory T cells in long-lasting Graves disease. General observations from the study: Persistent cases favored TRBV28, TRBJ1-2 and TRBJ2-5.

This CDR3 has 12 residues. V was trimmed by 4 bases and J by 8 bases, leaving 9 bases between them. Per the germline V gene, CDR1 is MGHRA and CDR2 is YSYEKL. Researchers made TCR beta libraries by using iRepertoire HTBI primers and running Arm-PCR on CDR3 regions. TCRdb reprocessed the multiplex PCR reads via MiXCR and lists one record per CDR3 protein. The top ten hold over 10% of the sample, which has roughly 490,000 distinct CDR3 sequences, about 20% seen once. The time point was: persistent/refractory GD, antithyroid drugs over 5 years with positive TRAb. The TCR library used RNA extracted from PBMCs. Into tubes containing EDTA, 8 to 9.5 milliliters of peripheral blood were drawn. This clonotype has just a few counts. Its antigen is still unknown.

The V call is TRBV4-1, the J call TRBJ2-4, with D tentatively TRBD1 (6 bases). The origin of this receptor is a female donor with Graves disease. The specimen was peripheral blood mononuclear cells (PBMCs), collected when the disease was refractory, from a patient treated with antithyroid drugs. For the CDR3, the DNA is TGCGCCAGCAGCCCCAGGGGAGACATTCAGTACTTC. It yields the protein CASSPRGDIQYF.